The clone carrying this T cell receptor (beta chain) was seen more than once but under ten times. The antigen remains undetermined. A second about 6 to 11 cycle PCR used barcoded and J-beta primers. The template-switch adaptor was a 5' adaptor with 12 random nucleotides. It tagged each cDNA molecule. TCRdb independently ran MiXCR on the 5' RACE reads; one entry per CDR3 protein. This sample yields about 1.5 million distinct CDR3 sequences, of which roughly 43% are seen a single time; 4% belongs to the top ten. The data were taken from a study of blood T cells in healthy people across ages. Study results and limitations: One million T cells yielded diversity estimates that were considered underestimates. Across the age range, TCR beta diversity per million T cells fell in a roughly linear way.

Germline values: CDR1 LGHNA, CDR2 YSLEER. With 4 bases removed from V and 6 bases from J, the gap between germline ends came to 15 bases. This CDR3 region has 14 residues. The people who gave samples were healthy Caucasians from Russia, aged roughly 6 to 100. The chain is built from TRBV4-3 and TRBJ1-1; D is undetermined. The TCR sequence derives from a woman aged 18-29 years in good health. The sample was blood. The CDR3 protein is CASSLVRRESEAFF. In nucleotides, the CDR3 is TGCGCCAGCAGCCTTGTACGGCGGGAGTCTGAAGCTTTCTTT.